This TCR beta chain was recovered during a study of T cell responses to AZD1222 COVID-19 vaccine. The data were produced by immunoSEQ multiplex PCR, yet TCRdb's version contains in-frame clones alone and is incomplete. The data contain over 150,000 clones, roughly nine tenths of them seen just once; the ten biggest clones take up about 2.5%. This CDR3 contains 16 residues. V was pared by 4 bases and J by 0 bases, with 6 bases of the junction left unmatched. Per germline, CDR1 MNHNS and CDR2 SASEGT. Sample: peripheral blood, taken on day 0 of AZD1222 vaccination. V and J are TRBV6-1 and TRBJ1-2, with TRBD1 matching 9 bases. This TCR derives from an adult in good health. CDR3 residues: CASSADRGRANYGYTF. The CDR3 nucleotides are TGTGCCAGCAGTGCGGACAGGGGCAGGGCTAACTATGGCTACACCTTC.